This T cell receptor beta chain emerged from a study of shared clonotypes between healthy human individuals. Naive CD8 cells lacked CD45RO, underwent positive selection for CCR7 and left out terminally differentiated effector memory CD45RA+ cells. The germline gives CDR1 KGHSH, CDR2 LQKENI. With 3 bases removed from V and 0 bases from J, the gap between germline ends came to 18 bases. CDR3 length equals 17 residues. Sequenced by immunoSEQ multiplex PCR; TCRdb stores in-frame clones only, minus some. The repertoire consists of 600,000 or so clones, with 95% to 98% occurring once and the leading ten covering 0.3%. Notes on the study in general: Naive CD4 clonotypes were shared across a handful of donors at around 5%. Researchers found naive subsets generally carried larger estimated richness than memory subsets.

For this clone: Its antigen remains unidentified.

The receptor was derived from a man aged 30 to 45 in good health. The chain is built from TRBV18 and TRBJ2-7; TRBD2 might be the D (5 bases). The sequenced material came from naive CD8+ T cells sorted from blood. The CDR3 DNA is TGTGCCAGCTCACCCTACCCCCCGGGAACCAGCTCCTACGAGCAGTACTTC. Amino acids: CASSPYPPGTSSYEQYF. The variable domain in full, completed from reference TRBV18 and TRBJ2-7, reads NAGVMQNPRHLVRRRGQEARLRCSPMKGHSHVYWYRQLPEEGLKFMVYLQKENIIDESGMPKERFSAEFPKEGPSILRIQQVVRGDSAAYFCASSPYPPGTSSYEQYFGPGTRLTVT.